Each of the 9 T cell receptor beta chains below was sequenced from the same sample in a study of cytomegalovirus exposure and HLA in healthy donors. Clones were sequenced by immunoSEQ multiplex PCR, and TCRdb holds only the in-frame ones, with some missing. The sample lists 95,000 to 150,000 clones; over 75% were seen once. The sequencing sample was made of PBMCs. The source is a woman under 40 in good health and CMV-seronegative.

This clone was picked up one time. DNA of the CDR3: TGTGCCAGCAGCGTAGCCCTGGGTAGCGGGGGGGCTGGTACGCAGTATTTT. Protein: CASSVALGSGGAGTQYF. The rearrangement uses TRBV9 and TRBJ2-3, with TRBD2 identical over 11 bases. V lost 0 bases, J lost 8 bases, and 11 bases stayed unmatched. In germline, CDR1 is SGDLS, CDR2 YYNGEE. The CDR3 consists of 17 residues.

This clone has a count of ten or more. V usage is TRBV11-3 and J usage is TRBJ1-1; D is ambiguous. The CDR3 consists of 12 residues. In germline, CDR1 is SGHNT, CDR2 YENEEA. V was shortened by 1 base and J by 5 bases, with 5 bases between the two germline ends. The CDR3: CASSLVRTEAFF. CDR3 nucleotide sequence: TGTGCCAGCAGCTTAGTCCGGACTGAAGCTTTCTTT.

This rearrangement joins TRBV7-6 to TRBJ2-1, with 13 bases identical to TRBD2. This CDR3 contains 15 residues. V was clipped by 5 bases and J by 7 bases; unmatched bases: 5. CDR1 SGHVS and CDR2 FNYEAQ come from the germline V gene. The CDR3, as DNA: TGTGCCAGCAGCCTGGGGACTAGCGGGGCGAATGAGCAGTTCTTC. Its protein product is CASSLGTSGANEQFF.

This clone has a handful of counts. The CDR3 reads CASRGTGVGYTF. The CDR3 DNA is TGTGCCAGCAGGGGGACAGGGGTTGGCTACACCTTC. This chain connects TRBV9 to TRBJ1-2; 10 nucleotides match TRBD1. The germline CDR1 and CDR2 sequences are SGDLS and YYNGEE. The ends lost 5 bases at V and 7 bases at J; junction bases unmatched: 2. The CDR3 runs to 12 residues.

The chain carries TRBV6-1 and TRBJ1-6; possible D gene TRBD1, 6 bases. From germline, CDR1 is MNHNS and CDR2 SASEGT. This CDR3 contains 17 residues. V was pared by 0 bases and J by 5 bases, with 14 bases between. CDR3 nucleotides: TGTGCCAGCAGTGAAGCGGGGGGGGCAGGGAATAATTCACCCCTCCACTTT. It codes for CASSEAGGAGNNSPLHF.

The CDR3 region has the DNA TGCAGCGTGTCGGACAGGGGCCAAGAGACCCAGTACTTC. It is translated as CSVSDRGQETQYF. The chain employs TRBV29-1 and TRBJ2-5, with TRBD1 identical over 9 bases. Germline lookup yields CDR1 SQVTM and CDR2 ANQGSEA. This CDR3 region has 13 residues. Trimming removed 6 bases from V and 1 base from J; junction bases left unmatched: 3. The variable domain in full, with the rest retrieved from reference TRBV29-1 and TRBJ2-5, is SAVISQKPSRDICQRGTSLTIQCQVDSQVTMMFWYRQQPGQSLTLIATANQGSEATYESGFVIDKFPISRPNLTFSTLTVSNMSPEDSSIYLCSVSDRGQETQYFGPGTRLLVL.

This clone was recorded once. This chain joins TRBV7-9 and TRBJ1-2; 8 bases agree with TRBD1. Germline V lookup: CDR1 SEHNR, CDR2 FQNEAQ (reference sequence). The CDR3 spans 15 residues. Trimming removed 6 bases from V and 3 bases from J; junction bases left unmatched: 9. The CDR3 nucleotides read TGTGCCAGCAGTTGGACAGGGAGAGGGGACTATGGCTACACCTTC. Amino acids: CASSWTGRGDYGYTF.

There are many counts of this clone. The rearrangement links TRBV2 to TRBJ2-4; maybe TRBD1 (5 bases). V was pared by 5 bases and J by 0 bases, with 17 bases between. The CDR3 is 17 amino acids. The germline V gene encodes CDR1 SNHLY and CDR2 FYNNEI. The CDR3 DNA reads TGTGCCAGCAGTCGGACAACGGTGGGGTCAGCCAAAAACATTCAGTACTTC. Protein product: CASSRTTVGSAKNIQYF.

CDR3 protein: CASRRPGQGLDGYTF. The CDR3 nucleotides read TGTGCCAGCAGGAGACCAGGACAGGGTCTTGATGGCTACACCTTC. The gene calls are TRBV6-5 and TRBJ1-2; 8 bases line up with TRBD1. The junction had 12 bases not matched to a gene; V was cut back by 6 bases and J by 6 bases. The CDR3 loop spans 15 amino acids. Germline-derived CDR1 and CDR2 are MNHEY and SVGAGI.